These T cell receptor beta chains were read from a single sample in a study of STAT5B mutations in CD4+ large granular lymphocyte leukemia. Clones were read by immunoSEQ multiplex PCR, and TCRdb kept only the in-frame ones, dropping some. The table lists about 34,000 clones, more than 75% of them singletons. What was sequenced was CD4+ T cells from blood buffy coats. These receptors were obtained from a human donor in good health. Each CDR3 is given with its conserved first and last residue. The D gene is left open where the match is weak.

>TRBJ2-2|TRBD1|TRBV10-3|17
CAISESGGQTFTGELFF
>TRBJ2-1|-|TRBV6-5|15
CASRPGEGGYNEQFF
>TRBJ1-1|-|TRBV7-8|13
CASSLEAKTEAFF
>TRBJ2-7|-|TRBV5-4|14
CASSSGGGPYEQYF
>TRBJ2-7|-|TRBV20-1|11
CSARKDYEQYF
>TRBJ1-2|-|TRBV19|13
CASSIRGAYGYTF
>TRBJ2-5|TRBD1|TRBV6-1|14
CASTEGQARETQYF
>TRBJ1-1|TRBD1|TRBV6-1|14
CASSLDRVVTEAFF
>TRBJ2-7|-|TRBV6-5|15
CASSYSTGQVYEQYF
>TRBJ1-1|-|TRBV4-1|15
CASSQGEHVSTEAFF
>TRBJ1-1|-|TRBV10-1|14
CASSPSVENTEAFF
>TRBJ2-1|-|TRBV9|16
CASSVGGGARYNEQFF
>TRBJ2-3|-|TRBV30|14
CAWNSMVFTDTQYF
>TRBJ1-3|-|TRBV6-1|14
CASTDGVVGNTIYF
>TRBJ1-1|-|TRBV10-1|15
CASSESLPGHTEAFF
>TRBJ1-5|-|TRBV5-8|14
CASSLGGDRQPQHF
>TRBJ1-4|-|TRBV19|14
CASSIGGISEKLFF
>TRBJ1-5|TRBD1|TRBV5-6|15
CASSTRTGPNQPQHF
>TRBJ1-1|-|TRBV29-1|13
CSVGRRLNTEAFF
>TRBJ1-2|TRBD1|TRBV5-4|18
CASSLGAGTGGSLSGYTF
>TRBJ2-1|-|TRBV6-1|15
CASSEAPSFYNEQFF
>TRBJ2-1|-|TRBV11-3|14
CASSPGGTKNEQFF
>TRBJ1-1|-|TRBV18|13
CASSAGGNTEAFF
>TRBJ1-5|-|TRBV27|16
CASSPIGQMGNQPQHF
>TRBJ2-2|-|TRBV5-4|15
CASSLAVSNTGELFF
>TRBJ1-6|-|TRBV7-9|16
CASSFRGQTNNSPLHF
>TRBJ1-2|TRBD1|TRBV19|14
CASSQTGSNYGYTF
>TRBJ1-2|-|TRBV5-6|15
CASSFEGRELYGYTF
>TRBJ1-2|-|TRBV29-1|13
CSVEGHGDYGYTF
>TRBJ1-1|TRBD1|TRBV6-6|15
CASSGQGGMNTEAFF
>TRBJ2-2|TRBD1|TRBV5-4|17
CASSLGDGQGAFGELFF
>TRBJ1-1|TRBD1|TRBV19|16
CASIITDRVGFTEAFF
>TRBJ1-1|-|TRBV30|12
CAWYRVGTEAFF
>TRBJ1-2|-|TRBV6-1|13
CASSERGSDGYTF
>TRBJ2-5|TRBD1|TRBV5-8|15
CASNRQGFGGETQYF
>TRBJ2-2|TRBD1|TRBV27|16
CASSRTTGANTGELFF
>TRBJ1-2|TRBD1|TRBV29-1|16
CSVSPRQGVLNYGYTF
>TRBJ1-3|TRBD1|TRBV11-2|18
CASSLTGTPYLSGNTIYF
>TRBJ2-1|TRBD2|TRBV9|16
CASSVPAGGPINEQFF
>TRBJ2-7|TRBD1|TRBV11-2|18
CASSIQSSGGASSYEQYF
>TRBJ2-1|TRBD2|TRBV11-2|19
CASSPRTGIELAGGQGQFF
>TRBJ2-4|TRBD1|TRBV29-1|14
CSVQGQGKKNIQYF
>TRBJ1-5|-|TRBV6-1|13
CASGLDGRVGQHF
>TRBJ2-1|TRBD2|TRBV25-1|15
CASSGLAGGLDEQFF
>TRBJ2-7|-|TRBV30|13
CAWTGSRSYEQYF
>TRBJ2-4|-|TRBV14|11
CASSHYSIQYF
>TRBJ2-6|-|TRBV7-2|15
CASSYYGAGANVLTF
>TRBJ2-5|TRBD2|TRBV15|16
CATSRGASGAGETQYF
>TRBJ1-3|TRBD1|TRBV5-3|17
CARSLGTGSFSGNTIYF
>TRBJ1-6|-|TRBV5-4|14
CASSPGRSNSPLHF
>TRBJ2-6|-|TRBV27|14
CASRQGGGANVLTF
>TRBJ1-5|TRBD1|TRBV19|16
CASTTRSGRGEQPQHF